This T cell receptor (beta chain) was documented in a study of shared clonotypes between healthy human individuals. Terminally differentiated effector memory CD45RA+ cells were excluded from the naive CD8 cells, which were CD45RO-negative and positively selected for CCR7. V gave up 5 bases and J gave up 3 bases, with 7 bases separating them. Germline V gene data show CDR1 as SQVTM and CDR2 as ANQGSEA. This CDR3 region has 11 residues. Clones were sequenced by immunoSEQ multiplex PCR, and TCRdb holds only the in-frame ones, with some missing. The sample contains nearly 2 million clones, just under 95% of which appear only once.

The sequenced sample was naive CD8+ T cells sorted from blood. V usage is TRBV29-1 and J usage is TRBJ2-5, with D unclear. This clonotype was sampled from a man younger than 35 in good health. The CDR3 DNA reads TGCAGCGTTTGGTGGGAAGAGACCCAGTACTTC. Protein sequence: CSVWWEETQYF.